This T cell receptor beta chain was identified during a study of T cells in tumors after PD-1 blockade. Study summary: Patients received pembrolizumab 200 mg every 3 weeks or cemiplimab 350 mg every 2 weeks. Daily vismodegib 150 mg continued in a subset of anti-PD-1-treated patients.

Tumor or blood genomic DNA was sequenced, with inputs of about 616 ng to 6,004 ng. Only in-frame clones appear in the TCRdb table, and some are missing; sequencing was by immunoSEQ multiplex PCR. This table has about 5,800 clones, around 62% appearing once. CDR1 is MNHEY, CDR2 SMNVEV, per germline (reference sequence). The CDR3 totals 14 residues. V was pared by 3 bases and J by 7 bases, with 12 bases between. In this sample, this clone turned up once. Antigen specificity is unknown. General observations from the study: Only pre- versus post-treatment comparisons showed clonal replacement.

The chain recombines TRBV27 with TRBJ1-4; possibly TRBD1 for D (5 bases). The receptor comes from a human donor with basal cell carcinoma. The sequences come from tumor tissue, collected before anti-PD-1 treatment. The CDR3 spells CASSFFGGSEKLFF. The CDR3 coding sequence is TGTGCCAGCAGTTTCTTCGGGGGTAGTGAAAAACTGTTTTTT.